Listed here are 22 T cell receptor beta chains from one sample, sequenced in a study of blood T cell repertoires in COVID-19. Clones were sequenced by immunoSEQ multiplex PCR, and TCRdb holds only the in-frame ones, with some missing. The table shows approximately 110,000 clones, with approximately 84% occurring only once. Sequencing input: peripheral blood. Receptors were obtained from a human donor in a cohort sampled during active COVID-19.

J is TRBJ2-5 and V is TRBV7-2; D gene unclear. The CDR3 extends over 11 amino acids. Trimming cost V 5 bases and J 7 bases, with 8 bases left between them. Germline CDR1 and CDR2: SGHTA and FQGNSA. In DNA, the CDR3 is TGTGCCAGCAGCGTACAATCGACCCAGTACTTC. It yields the protein CASSVQSTQYF. Drawing the rest from reference TRBV7-2 and TRBJ2-5, the complete variable domain is GAGVSQSPSNKVTEKGKDVELRCDPISGHTALYWYRQSLGQGLEFLIYFQGNSAPDKSGLPSDRFSAERTGGSVSTLTIQRTQQEDSAVYLCASSVQSTQYFGPGTRLLVL.

This clone was counted a few times. The genes are TRBV18 and TRBJ2-3; TRBD1 agrees at 8 bases. This CDR3 spans 15 amino acids. J was trimmed by 2 bases and V by 4 bases; bases with no gene match: 5. Germline CDR1 reads KGHSH; CDR2 reads LQKENI. CDR3 coding DNA: TGTGCCAGCTCACTACAGGGGGAAAACACAGATACGCAGTATTTT. It specifies CASSLQGENTDTQYF. The full variable domain, completed using reference TRBV18 and TRBJ2-3, is NAGVMQNPRHLVRRRGQEARLRCSPMKGHSHVYWYRQLPEEGLKFMVYLQKENIIDESGMPKERFSAEFPKEGPSILRIQQVVRGDSAAYFCASSLQGENTDTQYFGPGTRLTVL.

This clone appeared a single time. This chain joins TRBV2 and TRBJ1-4, with 8 bases that match TRBD1. The V and J ends lost 4 bases and 4 bases, in that order; junction bases with no gene match: 5. CDR3 length: 15 residues. The germline CDR1 and CDR2 sequences are SNHLY and FYNNEI. CDR3 sequence reads: CASSARGQVNEKLFF. The CDR3 DNA is TGTGCCAGCAGTGCAAGGGGACAGGTTAATGAAAAACTGTTTTTT.

The V call is TRBV19, the J call TRBJ1-1, with 7 bases that match TRBD1. The CDR3 runs to 15 residues. Germline values: CDR1 LNHDA, CDR2 SQIVND (reference sequence). V lost 6 bases, J lost 6 bases, and 13 bases stayed unmatched. CDR3 nucleotide sequence: TGTGCCAGTAGCGTCGAAGGAGGGGGCAGGGCTGAAGCTTTCTTT. Residues: CASSVEGGGRAEAFF.

The chain couples TRBV2 to TRBJ2-7, with a tentative D call TRBD1 (6 bases). Looked up from germline, CDR1 is SNHLY and CDR2 is FYNNEI. This CDR3 has 16 residues. V was cut by 9 bases and J by 0 bases, with 21 bases left in between. The CDR3 DNA is TGTGCCAGGGGGACCCACCTCCGGGACACCTCCTACGAGCAGTACTTC. Residues: CARGTHLRDTSYEQYF. Variable domain in full (rest from reference TRBV2 and TRBJ2-7): EPEVTQTPSHQVTQMGQEVILRCVPISNHLYFYWYRQILGQKVEFLVSFYNNEISEKSEIFDDQFSVERPDGSNFTLKIRSTKLEDSAMYFCARGTHLRDTSYEQYFGPGTRLTVT.

This clone appeared a few times. The V call is TRBV7-2, the J call TRBJ1-2, with D possibly matching TRBD1 (5 bases). The CDR3 loop spans 13 amino acids. Trimming cost V 6 bases and J 4 bases, with 12 bases left between them. CDR1 and CDR2 (germline): SGHTA, FQGNSA. The CDR3 protein is CASRLNRLYGYTF. For the CDR3, the DNA is TGTGCCAGCAGGCTGAACAGGCTCTATGGCTACACCTTC.

V usage is TRBV19 and J usage is TRBJ1-6; the D gene is possibly TRBD1 (5 bases). Deletions cut 3 bases from V and 7 bases from J, with 10 bases between. CDR1 and CDR2 from the germline V gene are LNHDA and SQIVND (reference sequence). The CDR3 totals 14 residues. Here the CDR3 DNA reads TGTGCCAGTAGTATGTGGGACTTGAATTCACCCCTCCACTTT. It codes for CASSMWDLNSPLHF.

The DNA of the CDR3 is TGTGCCAGCAGCCAAGTCCACAGGGGGCTGGCCAAAAACATTCAGTACTTC. Protein product: CASSQVHRGLAKNIQYF. This sequence joins TRBV3-1 (or the pseudogene TRBV3-2) and TRBJ2-4; TRBD1 aligns across 9 bases. CDR1 LGHDT and CDR2 YNNKEL come from the germline V gene (reference sequence). The length of the CDR3 is 17 residues. V dropped 1 base and J dropped 1; count of bases not matched to a gene: 5.

This clone was observed once. The chain carries TRBV5-5 and TRBJ1-1, with TRBD1 matching over 7 bases. With V trimmed by 4 bases and J by 8 bases, 11 bases remained unmatched. CDR1 SGHKS and CDR2 YYEKEE come from the germline V gene (reference sequence). CDR3 length: 14 amino acids. CDR3 DNA sequence: TGTGCCAGCAGCAGACAGGGAACCGGATGGGAAGCTTTCTTT. Translated, it gives CASSRQGTGWEAFF.

J is TRBJ2-1 and V is TRBV7-9; unclear D gene. Deletions cut 1 base from V and 4 bases from J, with 8 bases between. This CDR3 contains 14 residues. The germline V gene encodes CDR1 SEHNR and CDR2 FQNEAQ (reference sequence). This CDR3 reads CASSLVASYNEQFF. CDR3 DNA sequence: TGTGCCAGCAGCTTAGTGGCATCTTACAATGAGCAGTTCTTC.

The rearrangement links TRBV20-1 to TRBJ2-7, with 11 bases aligning to TRBD2. V trimming: 3 bases; J trimming: 0 bases; junction bases outside the gene matches: 4. Germline CDR1 and CDR2: DFQATT and SNEGSKA (reference sequence). This CDR3 comprises 15 residues. CDR3 protein: CSASEGLAVSYEQYF. The CDR3 DNA reads as TGCAGTGCTAGTGAGGGACTAGCGGTCTCCTACGAGCAGTACTTC.

The V gene is TRBV28, the J gene TRBJ1-2; TRBD1 matches 12 bases. The length of the CDR3 is 17 residues. V lost 3 bases to trimming and J lost 5 bases; unmatched junction nucleotides: 10. Germline CDR1 reads MDHEN; CDR2 reads SYDVKM. The CDR3 nucleotides read TGTGCCAGCAGTTTTCCGGGACAGGGGGCAAAACTATATGGCTACACCTTC. Translated: CASSFPGQGAKLYGYTF.

The rearrangement joins TRBV6-6 to TRBJ2-5; D may be TRBD1 (5 bases). Germline CDR1 is MNHNY and CDR2 is SVGAGI (reference sequence). CDR3 size: 13 residues. Trimming cost V 2 bases and J 4 bases, with 8 bases left between them. In DNA, the CDR3 is TGTGCCAGCAGTTACGGCAGGGTAGAGACCCAGTACTTC. Amino acids: CASSYGRVETQYF.

The chain recombines TRBV25-1 with TRBJ2-5; 13 bases agree with TRBD2. Germline lookup yields CDR1 MGHDK and CDR2 SYGVNS. The CDR3 covers 16 residues. The J segment lost 1 base and the V segment lost 6 bases, leaving 5 bases of the junction unmatched. The CDR3 DNA reads as TGTGCCAGCAGCCCGGGGACTAGCGGGGTCCAAGAGACCCAGTACTTC. Protein product: CASSPGTSGVQETQYF. The full variable domain, in which reference TRBV25-1 and TRBJ2-5 provide the parts outside the CDR3, is EADIYQTPRYLVIGTGKKITLECSQTMGHDKMYWYQQDPGMELHLIHYSYGVNSTEKGDLSSESTVSRIRTEHFPLTLESARPSHTSQYLCASSPGTSGVQETQYFGPGTRLLVL.

CDR3: CASSVGPLTSGSYEQFF. CDR3 DNA sequence: TGTGCCAGCAGCGTAGGGCCCTTAACTAGCGGGAGCTATGAGCAGTTCTTC. The rearrangement links TRBV9 to TRBJ2-1; 11 bases are a match to TRBD2. CDR3 length: 17 amino acids. V trimming: 0 bases; J trimming: 8 bases; junction bases outside the gene matches: 10. The germline V gene has CDR1 SGDLS and CDR2 YYNGEE.

The chain is built from TRBV30 and TRBJ2-5; D call uncertain. The CDR3 loop spans 13 amino acids. V shed 0 bases and J shed 2 bases, with 7 bases lying between them. Germline values: CDR1 GTSNPN, CDR2 SVGIG (reference sequence). Written as DNA, the CDR3 is TGTGCCTGGAGTGTGCGAGAACAAGAGACCCAGTACTTC. Amino acid sequence: CAWSVREQETQYF.

This chain joins TRBV11-1 and TRBJ2-3, with unresolved D. Trimming took 5 bases from V and 0 from J, leaving 6 bases between them. The CDR3 runs to 13 residues. The germline gives CDR1 SGHAT, CDR2 FQDESV (reference sequence). The CDR3 DNA follows: TGTGCCAGCAGCCTCCTGAGCACAGATACGCAGTATTTT. Its translation is CASSLLSTDTQYF.

This chain connects TRBV11-2 to TRBJ2-7; 8 bases align to TRBD2. This CDR3 has 13 residues. V gave up 5 bases and J gave up 6 bases; unmatched junction bases: 6. Germline CDR1 SGHAT, CDR2 FQNNGV. The CDR3 sequence is CASSRGLAGEQYF. In nucleotides, the CDR3 is TGTGCCAGCAGCAGAGGACTAGCTGGCGAGCAGTACTTC.

This chain connects TRBV4-1 to TRBJ2-7; 9 bases are a match to TRBD1. The CDR3 has 15 amino acids. V shed 0 bases, J shed 6 bases, and the junction held 6 bases outside the gene matches. Germline loops: CDR1 MGHRA, CDR2 YSYEKL. CDR3 residues: CASSQDLRTGVEQYF. DNA of the CDR3: TGCGCCAGCAGCCAAGATCTAAGGACAGGGGTCGAGCAGTACTTC.

The chain employs TRBV3-1 (or the pseudogene TRBV3-2) and TRBJ2-5; 7 nucleotides match TRBD1. Germline V gene lookup returns CDR1 LGHDT and CDR2 YNNKEL (reference sequence). The CDR3 consists of 14 residues. V lost 2 bases and J lost 5; bases outside the gene matches: 5. The CDR3: CASSQRTGDETQYF. CDR3 sequence (DNA): TGTGCCAGCAGCCAAAGAACAGGGGACGAGACCCAGTACTTC.

Remarks on this clone: The sample holds other DNA sequences that translate to the same CDR3. The chain carries TRBV7-3 and TRBJ1-1, with 7 nucleotides matching TRBD1. With 5 bases clipped from V and 5 bases from J, the junction kept 5 bases outside the gene matches. Germline values: CDR1 SGHTA, CDR2 FQGTGA. This CDR3 region has 13 residues. The CDR3 nucleotides read TGTGCCAGCAGCCTACGACAGGGAACTGAAGCTTTCTTT. This translates into CASSLRQGTEAFF.

The J gene is TRBJ1-5, the V gene TRBV30; 7 bases fit TRBD1. V trimming: 0 bases; J trimming: 1 base; junction bases outside the gene matches: 9. This CDR3 has 17 amino acids. Germline V gene lookup returns CDR1 GTSNPN and CDR2 SVGIG (reference sequence). The CDR3 loop reads CAWSVGGGGRSNQPQHF. CDR3 DNA sequence: TGTGCCTGGAGTGTTGGAGGGGGCGGGCGAAGCAATCAGCCCCAGCATTTT.